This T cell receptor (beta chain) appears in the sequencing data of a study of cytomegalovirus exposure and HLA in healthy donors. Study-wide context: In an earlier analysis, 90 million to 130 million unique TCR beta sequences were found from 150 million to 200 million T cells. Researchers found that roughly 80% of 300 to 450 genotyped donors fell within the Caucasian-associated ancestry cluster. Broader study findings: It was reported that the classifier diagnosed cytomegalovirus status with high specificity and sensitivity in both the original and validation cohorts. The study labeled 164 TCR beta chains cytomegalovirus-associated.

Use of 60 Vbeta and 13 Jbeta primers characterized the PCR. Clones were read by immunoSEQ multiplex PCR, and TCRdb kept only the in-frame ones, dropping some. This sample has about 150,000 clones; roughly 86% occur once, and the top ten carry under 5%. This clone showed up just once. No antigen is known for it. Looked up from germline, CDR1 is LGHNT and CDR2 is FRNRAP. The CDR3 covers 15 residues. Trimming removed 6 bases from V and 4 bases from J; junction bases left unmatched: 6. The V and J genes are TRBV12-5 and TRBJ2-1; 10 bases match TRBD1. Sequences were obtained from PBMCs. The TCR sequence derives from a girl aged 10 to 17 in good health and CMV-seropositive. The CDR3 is CASGPTGGRYNEQFF. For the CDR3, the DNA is TGTGCTAGTGGCCCGACAGGGGGCCGTTACAATGAGCAGTTCTTC. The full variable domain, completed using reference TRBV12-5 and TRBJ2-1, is DARVTQTPRHKVTEMGQEVTMRCQPILGHNTVFWYRQTMMQGLELLAYFRNRAPLDDSGMPKDRFSAEMPDATLATLKIQPSEPRDSAVYFCASGPTGGRYNEQFFGPGTRLTVL.